Sequencing of this T cell receptor (beta chain) was carried out in a study of radiotherapy plus CTLA-4 blockade in lung cancer. This clone has only one observation. Clones were read by immunoSEQ multiplex PCR, and TCRdb kept only the in-frame ones, dropping some. The data contain about 38,000 clones, over 65% of them singletons. This CDR3 has 16 residues. Trimming took 5 bases from V and 3 from J, leaving 17 bases between them. The germline gives CDR1 SEHNR, CDR2 FQNEAQ (reference sequence). The specimen was peripheral blood, collected from a patient treated with radiotherapy plus ipilimumab. The receptor was derived from a human donor with non-small cell lung cancer who had stable disease on radiotherapy plus ipilimumab. The V call is TRBV7-9, the J call TRBJ2-1, with D possibly matching TRBD2 (6 bases). CDR3 sequence (DNA): TGTGCCAGCAGCCCACAGCTAGCGTTGGTCTACAATGAGCAGTTCTTC. Translation gives CASSPQLALVYNEQFF.